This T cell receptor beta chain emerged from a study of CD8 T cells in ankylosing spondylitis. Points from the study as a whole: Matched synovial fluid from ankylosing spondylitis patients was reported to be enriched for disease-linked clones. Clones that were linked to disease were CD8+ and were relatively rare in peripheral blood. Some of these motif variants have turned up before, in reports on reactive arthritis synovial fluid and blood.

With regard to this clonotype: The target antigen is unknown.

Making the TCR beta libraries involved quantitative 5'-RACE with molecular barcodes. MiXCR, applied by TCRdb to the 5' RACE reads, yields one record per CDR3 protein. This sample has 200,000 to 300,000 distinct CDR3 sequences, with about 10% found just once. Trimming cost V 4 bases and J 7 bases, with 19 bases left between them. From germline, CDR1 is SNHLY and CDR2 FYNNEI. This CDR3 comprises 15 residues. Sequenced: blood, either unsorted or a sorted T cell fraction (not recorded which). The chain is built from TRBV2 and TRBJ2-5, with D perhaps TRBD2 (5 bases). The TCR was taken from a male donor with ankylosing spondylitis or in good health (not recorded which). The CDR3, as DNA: TGTGCCAGCAGTGTGGAGGAAACCACGGGCGCGACCCAGTACTTC. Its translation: CASSVEETTGATQYF.